Following are 17 T cell receptor beta chains from one sample sequenced in a study of blood T cell repertoires in COVID-19. Generated by immunoSEQ multiplex PCR, the TCRdb table keeps only in-frame clones and is missing some. This sample has approximately 44,000 clones; about four fifths occur once, and the top ten carry about 5.2%. Sequenced material: peripheral blood. The receptors derive from a human donor in a cohort sampled during active COVID-19.

The rearrangement uses TRBV11-3 and TRBJ2-7; D uncertain. V lost 5 bases, J lost 0 bases, and 11 bases lay in between. Germline V CDR1 and CDR2: SGHNT, YENEEA. The CDR3 runs 14 residues. As DNA, the CDR3 is TGTGCCAGCAGCCTCGGTGCCGCCTCCTACGAGCAGTACTTC. This codes for CASSLGAASYEQYF.

This chain joins TRBV2 and TRBJ2-1, with D unresolved. Germline CDR1 and CDR2: SNHLY and FYNNEI. The CDR3 is 12 residues long. Trimming removed 6 bases at V and 7 bases at J, with 10 bases between. CDR3 nucleotide sequence: TGTGCCAGCAGATTTGAGAGGAATGAGCAGTTCTTC. It codes for CASRFERNEQFF.

The genes are TRBV7-6 and TRBJ2-5, with D possibly TRBD2 on 6 matching bases. Germline loops: CDR1 SGHVS, CDR2 FNYEAQ. The CDR3 runs to 18 residues. Trimming took off 2 bases at V and 2 bases at J, with 21 bases between the two ends. The CDR3 sequence is CASSLLGRQADSQETQYF. CDR3 in DNA: TGTGCCAGCAGCTTATTGGGGAGGCAGGCGGACTCACAAGAGACCCAGTACTTC.

CDR3 coding DNA: TGCAGCGTTGCCATAGCAGGGGCCGGGGAGACCCAGTACTTC. The encoded protein is CSVAIAGAGETQYF. The J gene is TRBJ2-5, the V gene TRBV29-1; a weak D match, TRBD1 (6 bases). The germline CDR1 and CDR2 sequences are SQVTM and ANQGSEA. V gave up 4 bases and J gave up 5 bases, with 17 bases separating them. The CDR3 has 14 residues.

The chain uses TRBV6-5 and TRBJ1-1; 8 nucleotides agree with TRBD1. Germline V gene data show CDR1 as MNHEY and CDR2 as SVGAGI. This CDR3 contains 15 residues. J was trimmed by 3 bases and V by 5 bases; bases with no gene match: 8. CDR3 amino acids: CASSTMTGAYTEAFF. The CDR3 nucleotides read TGTGCCAGCAGTACCATGACAGGGGCATACACTGAAGCTTTCTTT.

The DNA of the CDR3 is TGTGCCAGCAGTGAAGTCCCGGGTATAACTGGAAACACCATATATTTT. This encodes CASSEVPGITGNTIYF. The chain employs TRBV6-1 and TRBJ1-3; D gene uncertain. CDR3 length equals 16 residues. Germline CDR1 reads MNHNS; CDR2 reads SASEGT. V lost 1 base and J lost 2, with 12 bases in between.

This clone was observed a handful of times. This chain links TRBV2 with TRBJ1-6; D remains ambiguous. This CDR3 spans 15 amino acids. Per germline, CDR1 SNHLY and CDR2 FYNNEI. Deletions cut 5 bases from V and 0 bases from J, with 8 bases between. For the CDR3, the DNA is TGTGCCAGCAGTCCTGGGAGCTCCTATAATTCACCCCTCCACTTT. Translation: CASSPGSSYNSPLHF.

This chain joins TRBV11-2 and TRBJ1-1; weak D call: TRBD1 (6 bases). Germline lookup yields CDR1 SGHAT and CDR2 FQNNGV. There are 16 residues in the CDR3. Trimming shortened V by 0 bases and J by 6 bases, and 17 bases separated the two germline ends. CDR3 DNA: TGTGCCAGCAGCTTAGATGGGCCGGGGGGGCTGCCTGAAGCTTTCTTT. Protein: CASSLDGPGGLPEAFF.

V usage is TRBV18 and J usage is TRBJ2-2; 9 positions match TRBD1. V lost 4 bases, J lost 2 bases, and 2 bases stayed unmatched. The CDR3 is 15 amino acids. The germline gives CDR1 KGHSH, CDR2 LQKENI. CDR3 sequence (DNA): TGTGCCAGCTCACGGGGACAGGGCAACACCGGGGAGCTGTTTTTT. Its protein is CASSRGQGNTGELFF. Together with reference TRBV18 and TRBJ2-2, the CDR3 gives the full variable domain: NAGVMQNPRHLVRRRGQEARLRCSPMKGHSHVYWYRQLPEEGLKFMVYLQKENIIDESGMPKERFSAEFPKEGPSILRIQQVVRGDSAAYFCASSRGQGNTGELFFGEGSRLTVL.

This clone is a singleton in its sample. The chain combines TRBV6-5 with TRBJ1-1; no clear D gene. The CDR3 consists of 13 residues. Germline CDR1 MNHEY, CDR2 SVGAGI. Trimming took off 2 bases at V and 4 bases at J, with 8 bases between the two ends. The CDR3 protein is CASSYERSTEAFF. CDR3 coding DNA: TGTGCCAGCAGTTACGAACGTAGCACTGAAGCTTTCTTT.

The gene calls are TRBV6-5 and TRBJ2-7, with 7 bases lining up with TRBD2. Losses at the gene ends were 6 bases for V and 3 bases for J; bases not matched to a gene: 8. There are 14 residues in the CDR3. CDR1 and CDR2 (germline): MNHEY, SVGAGI. The CDR3 sequence is CASRRLAEDYEQYF. CDR3 DNA sequence: TGTGCCAGCAGAAGACTAGCTGAGGACTACGAGCAGTACTTC.

This rearrangement joins TRBV9 to TRBJ2-3, with D possibly matching TRBD2 (5 bases). Trimming took 2 bases from V and 0 from J, leaving 13 bases between them. Germline assignment: CDR1 SGDLS and CDR2 YYNGEE. The CDR3 has 16 residues. CDR3 sequence reads: CASSVVGGVSTDTQYF. The CDR3 nucleotides read TGTGCCAGCAGCGTGGTTGGAGGAGTTAGCACAGATACGCAGTATTTT.

This chain uses TRBV7-8 with TRBJ2-3; 8 bases are a match to TRBD2. V shed 1 base, J shed 5 bases, and the junction held 5 bases outside the gene matches. Germline CDR1 SGHVS, CDR2 FQNEAQ. The CDR3 has 15 amino acids. Here the CDR3 reads CASSLVTGGIDTQYF. DNA for the CDR3: TGTGCCAGCAGCTTAGTTACGGGGGGGATAGATACGCAGTATTTT.

The V gene is TRBV7-8, the J gene TRBJ2-1; 7 positions agree with TRBD1. After removal of 4 bases from V and 3 bases from J, the junction contained 9 bases not matched to a gene. The CDR3 contains 16 residues. CDR1 and CDR2 (germline): SGHVS, FQNEAQ. CDR3 DNA sequence: TGTGCCAGCAGCTCAGGGGACAGTTTGATCTACAATGAGCAGTTCTTC. It specifies CASSSGDSLIYNEQFF.

The V and J genes are TRBV11-3 and TRBJ2-3, with TRBD2 matching 13 bases. The length of the CDR3 is 16 residues. Germline V gene lookup returns CDR1 SGHNT and CDR2 YENEEA. After removal of 4 bases from V and 6 bases from J, the junction contained 7 bases not matched to a gene. The CDR3 DNA is TGTGCCAGCAGCTCCCGGACTAGCGGGGGTGTGGATACGCAGTATTTT. It codes for CASSSRTSGGVDTQYF.

This clone was recorded once. The chain carries TRBV6-6 and TRBJ2-3; possible D gene TRBD2, 6 bases. Germline V gene lookup returns CDR1 MNHNY and CDR2 SVGAGI (reference sequence). The length of the CDR3 is 12 residues. V gave up 8 bases and J gave up 8 bases, with 14 bases separating them. The CDR3 nucleotides read TGTGCCAGCTGGCGGGGCTCTTTTACGCAGTATTTT. It specifies CASWRGSFTQYF.

The V and J genes are TRBV5-1 and TRBJ2-7; possibly TRBD1 for D (5 bases). Germline CDR1 and CDR2: SGHRS and YFSETQ. Trimming removed 1 base at V and 7 bases at J, with 15 bases between. The CDR3 has 14 amino acids. The CDR3 DNA is TGCGCCAGCAGCTTGTCCCAGGGCCTGGGAGAGCAGTACTTC. Encoded protein: CASSLSQGLGEQYF.